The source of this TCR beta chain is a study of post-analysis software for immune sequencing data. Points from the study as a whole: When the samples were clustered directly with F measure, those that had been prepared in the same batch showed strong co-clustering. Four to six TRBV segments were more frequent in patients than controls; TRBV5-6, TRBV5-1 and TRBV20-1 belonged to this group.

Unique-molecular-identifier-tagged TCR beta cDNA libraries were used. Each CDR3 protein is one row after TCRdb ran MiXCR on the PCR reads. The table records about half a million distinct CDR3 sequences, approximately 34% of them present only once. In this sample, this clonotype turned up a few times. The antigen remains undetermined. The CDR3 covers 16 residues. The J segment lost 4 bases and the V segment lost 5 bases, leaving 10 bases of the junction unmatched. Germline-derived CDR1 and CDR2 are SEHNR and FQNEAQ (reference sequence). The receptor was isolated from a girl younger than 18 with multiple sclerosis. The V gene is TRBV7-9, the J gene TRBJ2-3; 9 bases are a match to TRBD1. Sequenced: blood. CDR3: CASSVWTGEVSDTQYF. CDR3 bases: TGTGCCAGCAGCGTATGGACAGGGGAAGTATCAGATACGCAGTATTTT.